These T cell receptor beta chains were read from a single sample in a study of blood T cells in healthy people across ages. TCRdb reanalysed the 5' RACE reads using MiXCR and keeps one entry per CDR3 protein. Of 1.8 million or so distinct CDR3 sequences listed, about two fifths are singletons. The sample was blood. The receptors originated from a human donor in good health. CDR3s leave out the opening cysteine and the closing phenylalanine or tryptophan.

j_gene: TRBJ2-1
v_gene: TRBV6-1
CDR3aa: ASSEYGGASYNEQF

j_gene: TRBJ2-5
v_gene: TRBV28
CDR3aa: ASRNAGRETQY

j_gene: TRBJ2-4
v_gene: TRBV5-1
CDR3aa: ASSFGGSLNIQY

j_gene: TRBJ2-1
v_gene: TRBV7-2
CDR3aa: ASSSTRLAEYYEQF

j_gene: TRBJ2-3
v_gene: TRBV20-1
CDR3aa: SARRLREKVTDTQY

j_gene: TRBJ1-1
v_gene: TRBV12-3/TRBV12-4
CDR3aa: ASSLALEGISSNTEAF

j_gene: TRBJ2-7
v_gene: TRBV5-1
CDR3aa: ASSSEGGLYEQY

j_gene: TRBJ2-1
v_gene: TRBV2
CDR3aa: ASRAGHGVNEQF

j_gene: TRBJ2-1
v_gene: TRBV12-3/TRBV12-4
CDR3aa: ASSLVVAGNEQF

j_gene: TRBJ1-6
v_gene: TRBV7-8
CDR3aa: ASSLAVGEGYRAPLH

j_gene: TRBJ2-7
v_gene: TRBV6-5
CDR3aa: ASSLGRDRAYEQY

j_gene: TRBJ1-2
v_gene: TRBV9
CDR3aa: ASRKGSVLGYT

j_gene: TRBJ1-2
v_gene: TRBV12-3/TRBV12-4
CDR3aa: ANNDNYGYT

j_gene: -
v_gene: TRBV3-1
CDR3aa: ASSQQLDRDLYEQY

j_gene: TRBJ1-2
v_gene: TRBV6-6
CDR3aa: ASTGTEANYGYT

j_gene: TRBJ2-1
v_gene: TRBV14
CDR3aa: AGSQGPGLAIDEQF

j_gene: TRBJ2-5
v_gene: TRBV6-1
CDR3aa: ASSPGPSGGALSYDEQY

j_gene: TRBJ1-4
v_gene: TRBV28
CDR3aa: ASRSYGTTNEKRF

j_gene: TRBJ2-3
v_gene: TRBV5-1
CDR3aa: ASRNPRDTQY

j_gene: TRBJ2-1
v_gene: TRBV4-1
CDR3aa: ASSQEGTGTGVQSSYNEQF

j_gene: TRBJ1-2
v_gene: TRBV14
CDR3aa: ASSQLGQNYGYT

j_gene: TRBJ2-2
v_gene: TRBV5-6
CDR3aa: ASSLILGQEVPGELF

j_gene: TRBJ2-3
v_gene: TRBV11-2
CDR3aa: ASSLGAGTATDTQY

j_gene: TRBJ2-7
v_gene: TRBV6-6
CDR3aa: ASSTSGGREQY

j_gene: TRBJ1-1
v_gene: TRBV12-3/TRBV12-4
CDR3aa: ASSFFGQTGTNTEAF

j_gene: TRBJ1-1
v_gene: TRBV28
CDR3aa: ASSSLDTGVAF

j_gene: TRBJ1-2
v_gene: TRBV6-6
CDR3aa: ASSTRPVDYGYT

j_gene: TRBJ1-2
v_gene: TRBV20-1
CDR3aa: SARENAGTGNIYGYT

j_gene: TRBJ2-1
v_gene: TRBV11-2
CDR3aa: ASSPLVGVPYNEQF

j_gene: -
v_gene: TRBV10-3
CDR3aa: AISAGYPQTQY

j_gene: TRBJ2-1
v_gene: TRBV12-3/TRBV12-4
CDR3aa: ASSPGGGIGRGEQF

j_gene: TRBJ2-7
v_gene: TRBV12-3/TRBV12-4
CDR3aa: ASSLGGVYEQY

j_gene: TRBJ1-1
v_gene: TRBV28
CDR3aa: ASLVGNTEAF

j_gene: TRBJ1-2
v_gene: TRBV12-3/TRBV12-4
CDR3aa: ASSPNALYGYT

j_gene: TRBJ1-2
v_gene: TRBV6-6
CDR3aa: ASSFAAPSNYGYT

j_gene: TRBJ2-1
v_gene: TRBV10-3
CDR3aa: AIRKTGENEQF

j_gene: TRBJ2-1
v_gene: TRBV5-1
CDR3aa: ATKTQIGGNEQF

j_gene: TRBJ1-1
v_gene: TRBV11-2
CDR3aa: ATSFGRAGWNTEAF

j_gene: TRBJ2-1
v_gene: TRBV29-1
CDR3aa: SVEGGRGTGSGGNEQF

j_gene: TRBJ1-2
v_gene: TRBV20-1
CDR3aa: SAWGPLDYGYT

j_gene: TRBJ2-1
v_gene: TRBV2
CDR3aa: ASILGGVQNEQF

j_gene: TRBJ1-1
v_gene: TRBV6-1
CDR3aa: ASNRGPNTEAF